This paragraph covers one T cell receptor beta chain sequence. Profiling relied on immunoSEQ multiplex PCR, and the TCRdb table lists in-frame clones only, not all of them. The data hold 200,000 to 300,000 clones, with around 90% observed a single time. The CDR3 loop spans 17 amino acids. Germline lookup yields CDR1 SGHRS and CDR2 YFSETQ. Trimming removed 2 bases from V and 0 bases from J, with 15 bases in between. The source of the sample is a study of blood T cell repertoires in COVID-19. This receptor was identified in a man aged 30 to 45 with COVID-19, enrolled during active disease. Sequencing input: peripheral blood. The chain uses TRBV5-1 and TRBJ1-3, with D unclear. The DNA for the CDR3 is TGCGCCAGCAGCTTAAACGGGGAGGTAAACTCTGGAAACACCATATATTTT. This sequence encodes CASSLNGEVNSGNTIYF.